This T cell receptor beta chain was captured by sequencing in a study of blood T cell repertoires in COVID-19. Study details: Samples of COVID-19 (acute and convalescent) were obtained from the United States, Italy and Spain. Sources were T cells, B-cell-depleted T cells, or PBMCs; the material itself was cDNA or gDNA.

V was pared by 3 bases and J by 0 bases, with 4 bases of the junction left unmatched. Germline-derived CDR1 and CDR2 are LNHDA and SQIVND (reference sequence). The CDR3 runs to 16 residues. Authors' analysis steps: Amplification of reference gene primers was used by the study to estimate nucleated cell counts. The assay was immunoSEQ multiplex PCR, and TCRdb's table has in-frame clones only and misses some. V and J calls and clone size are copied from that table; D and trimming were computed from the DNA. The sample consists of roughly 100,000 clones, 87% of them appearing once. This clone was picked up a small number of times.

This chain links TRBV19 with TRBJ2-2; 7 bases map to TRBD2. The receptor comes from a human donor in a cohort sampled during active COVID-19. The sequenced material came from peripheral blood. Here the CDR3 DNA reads TGTGCCAGTAGTATTAGCACTAGCGCGAACACCGGGGAGCTGTTTTTT. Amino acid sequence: CASSISTSANTGELFF.